One sample yielded the 15 T cell receptor beta chains listed below, sequenced in a study of regulatory T cells in long-lasting Graves disease. Stated time point: persistent/refractory GD, antithyroid drugs over 5 years with positive TRAb. Extracted RNA from PBMCs served as the source of the TCR library. Researchers made TCR beta libraries by using iRepertoire HTBI primers and running Arm-PCR on CDR3 regions. TCRdb processed the multiplex PCR reads anew with MiXCR; each CDR3 protein has one entry. The sample yields some 420,000 distinct CDR3 sequences, 20% to 25% seen once. The specimen was peripheral blood mononuclear cells (PBMCs), collected when the disease was refractory, from a patient treated with antithyroid drugs. These TCRs come from a female donor with Graves disease.

The V and J genes are TRBV25-1 and TRBJ2-1, with a possible D match to TRBD1 (6 bases). With 7 bases removed from V and 7 bases from J, the gap between germline ends came to 20 bases. The length of the CDR3 is 15 residues. CDR1 is MGHDK and CDR2 is SYGVNS in the germline V gene. The CDR3 nucleotides read TGTGCCAGCAATGTCTTGGGGCAGGGGAAAAATGAGCAGTTCTTC. Residues: CASNVLGQGKNEQFF.

The V gene is TRBV7-2, the J gene TRBJ1-2; a weak D match, TRBD1 (5 bases). Germline loops: CDR1 SGHTA, CDR2 FQGNSA. The CDR3 is 12 amino acids. V lost 4 bases, J lost 4 bases, and 7 bases lay in between. CDR3 protein: CASSWDGYGYTF. DNA of the CDR3: TGTGCCAGCAGCTGGGACGGCTATGGCTACACCTTC.

This clonotype was seen ten or more times. This chain links TRBV7-2 with TRBJ2-2, with D possibly matching TRBD1 (5 bases). The CDR3 has 14 amino acids. Per the germline V gene, CDR1 is SGHTA and CDR2 is FQGNSA. V gave up 6 bases and J gave up 0 bases, with 8 bases separating them. Here the CDR3 DNA reads TGTGCCAGCAGGACAGACCCGAACACCGGGGAGCTGTTTTTT. Translated: CASRTDPNTGELFF. The entire variable domain, with the rest obtained from reference TRBV7-2 and TRBJ2-2, is as follows: GAGVSQSPSNKVTEKGKDVELRCDPISGHTALYWYRQSLGQGLEFLIYFQGNSAPDKSGLPSDRFSAERTGGSVSTLTIQRTQQEDSAVYLCASRTDPNTGELFFGEGSRLTVL.

The sample holds many counts of this clonotype. The gene calls are TRBV29-1 and TRBJ2-7, with 9 bases lining up with TRBD2. Germline V gene lookup returns CDR1 SQVTM and CDR2 ANQGSEA. The ends lost 5 bases at V and 3 bases at J; junction bases unmatched: 11. This CDR3 region has 15 residues. The CDR3 here is CSVPGPRGGDYEQYF. As DNA, the CDR3 is TGCAGCGTTCCGGGACCGCGGGGGGGTGACTACGAGCAGTACTTC.

As regards this clonotype: One base away lies a much larger clone, so this may be a sequencing read error. The chain employs TRBV7-2 and TRBJ1-1; D uncertain. This CDR3 comprises 14 residues. Per the germline V gene, CDR1 is SGHTA and CDR2 is FQGNSA. Trimming left V 6 bases short and J 4 bases short, with 15 bases between. The CDR3 loop reads CASSQDGTSTEAFF. The CDR3 DNA sequence: TGTGCCAGCAGTCAAGACGGAACGAGCACTGAAGCTTTCTTT.

This clonotype was seen a handful of times. The V gene is TRBV28, the J gene TRBJ2-7, with 9 bases lining up with TRBD1. CDR3 length equals 14 residues. V trimming: 5 bases; J trimming: 3 bases; junction bases outside the gene matches: 5. Germline CDR1 reads MDHEN; CDR2 reads SYDVKM. CDR3 residues: CASSPRTGDYEQYF. The DNA of the CDR3 is TGTGCCAGCAGTCCGAGGACAGGGGACTACGAGCAGTACTTC.

This clonotype occurred a few times. This CDR3 is CASSRLAGPQETQYF. In DNA form, the CDR3 reads TGTGCCAGCAGTCGACTAGCGGGCCCTCAAGAGACCCAGTACTTC. V and J are TRBV3-1 and TRBJ2-5, with TRBD2 identical over 10 bases. In germline, CDR1 is LGHDT, CDR2 YNNKEL (reference sequence). V shed 6 bases and J 2 bases; nucleotides not matched to a gene: 6. The CDR3 totals 15 residues.

The genes are TRBV3-1 and TRBJ2-3; no reliable D call. Germline assignment: CDR1 LGHDT and CDR2 YNNKEL (reference sequence). This CDR3 is 15 amino acids long. V was pared by 0 bases and J by 2 bases, with 9 bases between. In DNA form, the CDR3 reads TGTGCCAGCAGCCAAGATCTTCAGTTCACAGATACGCAGTATTTT. Amino acids: CASSQDLQFTDTQYF.

This clonotype was seen ten or more times. DNA of the CDR3: TGTGCCAGCAGCCTCTGGGGGGAGGGCACTGAAGCTTTCTTT. It encodes CASSLWGEGTEAFF. The chain carries TRBV28 and TRBJ1-1; D might be TRBD1 (5 bases). With 6 bases removed from V and 4 bases from J, the gap between germline ends came to 15 bases. This CDR3 spans 14 amino acids. Germline assignment: CDR1 MDHEN and CDR2 SYDVKM.

The rearrangement uses TRBV7-9 and TRBJ1-4; TRBD1 agrees at 10 bases. Trimming took 1 base from V and 7 from J; bases not matched to a gene: 0. The CDR3 totals 14 residues. Per the germline V gene, CDR1 is SEHNR and CDR2 is FQNEAQ (reference sequence). CDR3 sequence (DNA): TGTGCCAGCAGCTTAGGACAGGGGGCTGAAAAACTGTTTTTT. Its protein product is CASSLGQGAEKLFF.

Only a few counts were recorded for this clonotype. V gene TRBV3-1 combines with J gene TRBJ1-2, with a tentative D call TRBD1 (5 bases). Trimming removed 0 bases at V and 8 bases at J, with 19 bases between. This CDR3 contains 16 residues. From germline, CDR1 is LGHDT and CDR2 YNNKEL (reference sequence). The CDR3 DNA follows: TGTGCCAGCAGCCAAGATTTCGGGGACCCAGGAAGGGGCTACACCTTC. Translating it yields CASSQDFGDPGRGYTF.

The CDR3 DNA sequence: TGTGCCAGCAGTTACCCCCCCAGGGAGCAGTACTTC. Protein product: CASSYPPREQYF. The V gene is TRBV6-5, the J gene TRBJ2-7; D gene ambiguous. The CDR3 spans 12 residues. The V gene's germline CDR1 is MNHEY and CDR2 SVGAGI. V was clipped by 2 bases and J by 7 bases, with 9 bases between them.

About this clonotype itself: This may come from a read error, since a much larger clone is one base off. The chain couples TRBV7-9 to TRBJ1-3; TRBD1 matches 8 bases. V was pared by 0 bases and J by 5 bases, with 6 bases of the junction left unmatched. The CDR3 length is 16 residues. Germline V gives CDR1 SEHNR, CDR2 FQNEAQ (reference sequence). CDR3 sequence (DNA): TGTGCCAGCAGCTTAGCCCGGGACAGGTTCAGAAACACCATATATTTT. Amino acid sequence: CASSLARDRFRNTIYF. The whole variable domain, filled in from reference TRBV7-9 and TRBJ1-3, reads DTGVSQNPRHKITKRGQNVTFRCDPISEHNRLYWYRQTLGQGPEFLTYFQNEAQLEKSRLLSDRFSAERPKGSFSTLEIQRTEQGDSAMYLCASSLARDRFRNTIYFGEGSWLTVV.

This clonotype was seen at least ten times. The CDR3 DNA follows: TGTGCCAGCAGTAATACCAACAGGGCTGGCTACACCTTC. Its translation: CASSNTNRAGYTF. This chain joins TRBV28 and TRBJ1-2; possibly TRBD1 for D (6 bases). Germline V gene data show CDR1 as MDHEN and CDR2 as SYDVKM. With 5 bases removed from V and 7 bases from J, the gap between germline ends came to 14 bases. This CDR3 comprises 13 residues.

The chain recombines TRBV19 with TRBJ1-1; TRBD1 is a possible D gene (5 bases). Germline V gene sequence: CDR1 LNHDA, CDR2 SQIVND (reference sequence). This CDR3 spans 15 amino acids. V shed 5 bases and J shed 4 bases, with 17 bases lying between them. The CDR3 is CASSLQGALSTEAFF. For the CDR3, the DNA is TGTGCCAGTAGTCTTCAGGGCGCCCTAAGCACTGAAGCTTTCTTT.